This T cell receptor (beta chain) was identified in a study of Ad26.COV2.S vaccination and SARS-CoV-2 variants. Study-wide background: The COV1001 Ad26.COV2.S trial arm included the donor. Findings and limits, study-wide: Vaccinees showed greater spike-specific TCR breadth than placebo recipients.

V was clipped by 3 bases and J by 3 bases, with 15 bases between them. CDR1 LGHDT and CDR2 YNNKEL come from the germline V gene (reference sequence). The CDR3 spans 16 residues. Details on this clone: The target antigen is unknown.

Measured with immunoSEQ multiplex PCR; TCRdb has only the in-frame clones, and not every one. The data hold some 500,000 clones, with roughly 87% observed a single time. Noted treatment: around 19 received Ad26.COV2.S at low or high dose, single or two shots; five or six received placebo; per-sample allocation not given. Collection of samples fell on day 63 after the first vaccine or placebo injection. This specimen was peripheral blood, taken in a trial of Ad26.COV2.S vaccine versus placebo. The chain recombines TRBV3-1 (or the pseudogene TRBV3-2) with TRBJ2-1, with D possibly being TRBD2 (5 bases). This receptor was identified in a person aged 18-60 years who received the Ad26.COV2.S COVID-19 vaccine or a placebo. The CDR3 loop reads CASSQTDGAGYNEQFF. CDR3 nucleotide sequence: TGTGCCAGCAGCCAGACGGACGGCGCGGGCTACAATGAGCAGTTCTTC.